This TCR beta chain comes out of a study of cytotoxic CD8 clonotypes in ibrutinib-treated CLL. Germline V lookup: CDR1 SQVTM, CDR2 ANQGSEA. V dropped 7 bases and J dropped 8 bases, with 12 bases sitting between them. This CDR3 is 11 amino acids long. Some clones are missing from TCRdb's copy, which holds only in-frame ones; the method was immunoSEQ multiplex PCR. Here the sample spans 9,500 to 15,000 clones, around 62% being singletons. Whole-study results and caveats: Sampling of sustained-remission and progressing patients occurred at differing times.

This clone was seen only a few times. What it recognizes is unknown. The sample in question was PBMCs, obtained before ibrutinib treatment. The receptor's source is a human donor with chronic lymphocytic leukemia. The chain recombines TRBV29-1 with TRBJ1-3; D may be TRBD1 (5 bases). CDR3 DNA: TGCAGCGCCCGACGGGGCGACACCATATATTTT. Residues: CSARRGDTIYF.